The source of this T cell receptor (beta chain) is a study of T cells after yellow fever vaccination. Turning to the study itself: Staining for CD3, CD45RA, CCR7 and CD95 enabled sorting of EM, EMRA, CM and Tscm memory subsets. Study-wide points: Primary-vaccination clones mostly resurfaced post-booster (nearly 97% CD4, more than 80% CD8).

The ends were cut back, 6 bases at V and 2 bases at J, with 17 bases in the middle. Germline V lookup: CDR1 SGHRS, CDR2 YFSETQ. The CDR3 sequence is 15 residues long. This clonotype was detected ten times or more. Generation of TCR cDNA used 5'RACE template switching (which added a universal primer site and UMIs). TCRdb redid the calling of the 5' RACE reads with MiXCR, one entry per CDR3 protein. The table includes tens of thousands of distinct CDR3 sequences, approximately 10% detected once. Sequences were derived from PBMCs, either bulk or a sorted T-cell subset (CD4+, CD8+, memory, or dextramer-sorted; not recorded which), sampled less than 18 days after the first yellow fever vaccination. The TCR originated in a man aged 18 to 35 who received the YFV17D yellow fever vaccine. This chain connects TRBV5-1 to TRBJ1-1; tentatively, D is TRBD1 (6 bases). The DNA of the CDR3 is TGCGCCAGCACGCGGGACACCTCTTCTAACACTGAAGCTTTCTTT. Its protein is CASTRDTSSNTEAFF.